This T cell receptor (beta chain) was retrieved from a study of cytomegalovirus exposure and HLA in healthy donors. Points from the study as a whole: A link between a missense DCLRE1C variant and TCR beta V- and J-gene trimming emerged from a later analysis. V segments that were indistinguishable, TRBV6-2 and TRBV6-3 among them, were omitted from analysis. Under in vitro conditions, a few CMV-associated chains were confirmed as specific for CMV antigens.

J gave up 7 bases and V 4 bases, and 6 bases lay outside the gene matches. Germline V lookup: CDR1 PRHDT, CDR2 FYEKMQ (reference sequence). The CDR3 totals 13 residues. Primers for the PCR totalled 60 Vbeta and 13 Jbeta. The table came from immunoSEQ multiplex PCR; TCRdb's copy has only in-frame clones and leaves some out. The table has some 77,000 clones, about 71% seen once. Details on this clone: Its specificity is unknown.

Healthy bone marrow donors made up the cohort. The V and J genes are TRBV13 and TRBJ1-2; TRBD1 matches at 7 bases. The sequencing input was PBMCs. The TCR sequence derives from a woman aged 40 to 50 in good health and CMV-seronegative. The CDR3 DNA is TGTGCCAGCAGCTCCACAGGGGTTGGTGGCTACACCTTC. It is translated as CASSSTGVGGYTF.